Listed below are T cell receptor beta chains from one sample, sequenced in a study of blood T cell repertoires in COVID-19. TCRdb keeps only in-frame clones here, not all; method: immunoSEQ multiplex PCR. In the table there are about 100,000 clones, about four fifths of which are singletons. The sample was peripheral blood. The receptors were sampled from a woman in her sixties with acute or convalescent COVID-19. CDR3s include the opening cysteine and the closing phenylalanine or tryptophan. The D gene is left open where the match is weak. Part of the rows lack a size; the others show once, few, many or a class for expanded clones.

v_call	clone_size	j_call	d_call	cdr3_nt	cdr3_aa
TRBV5-4	NA	TRBJ2-3	NA	TGTGCCAGCATGGATCGAACAGCCCCTAGCACAGATACGCAGTATTTT	CASMDRTAPSTDTQYF
TRBV7-7	once	TRBJ2-5	TRBD2	TGTGCTAGCAGCCAGGGACTAGCGGGGTCAGGGCGAGAGACCCAGTACTTC	CASSQGLAGSGRETQYF
TRBV9	NA	TRBJ2-1	TRBD2	TGTGCCAGCAGCCCCATAGCGGGGGGCGTCAATGAGCAGTTCTTC	CASSPIAGGVNEQFF
TRBV5-4	NA	TRBJ1-2	TRBD1	TGTGCCAGCAGCTCGAGGGACAGGTTGGATTATGGCTACACCTTC	CASSSRDRLDYGYTF
TRBV5-6	NA	TRBJ2-7	TRBD2	TGTGCCAGCAGGGGCACTAGCGGGGGCTACGAGCAGTACTTC	CASRGTSGGYEQYF
TRBV7-8	NA	TRBJ1-5	NA	TGTGCCAGCAGCTTAGAGGGAGCAGGGGTTGGGCCCCAGCATTTT	CASSLEGAGVGPQHF
TRBV29-1	NA	TRBJ1-1	NA	TGCAGCGCCGGAGTCCTGCAGCGTGAAGCTTTCTTT	CSAGVLQREAFF
TRBV27	NA	TRBJ2-7	NA	TGTGCCAGCGCCAACTCAAGGGGGAGCTCCTACGAGCAGTACTTC	CASANSRGSSYEQYF
TRBV7-9	once	TRBJ1-1	TRBD1	TGTGCCAGCAGCCCCCCAACAGGGGGCGGCACTGAAGCTTTCTTT	CASSPPTGGGTEAFF
TRBV6-1	NA	TRBJ1-6	TRBD1	TGTGCCAGCAGTGAGTGGGGACAGGGAAATTCACCCCTCCACTTT	CASSEWGQGNSPLHF
TRBV2	NA	TRBJ2-1	TRBD2	TGTGCCAGTGTGACTAGCGGGGCCCGGGTCCATGAGCAGTTCTTC	CASVTSGARVHEQFF
TRBV7-9	few	TRBJ2-5	TRBD2	TGTGCCAGCAGCCCTCCGTACAGAGCAGCGGGGGAGACCCAGTACTTC	CASSPPYRAAGETQYF
TRBV11-3	NA	TRBJ2-7	NA	TGTGCCAGCAGCTTAGATCTAAAAACCGGCAGGGGTGACGAGCAGTACTTC	CASSLDLKTGRGDEQYF
TRBV29-1	NA	TRBJ2-7	TRBD1	TGCAGCGTTGTAGGGGGCCAGGGAGAGCAGTACTTC	CSVVGGQGEQYF
TRBV5-6	NA	TRBJ2-5	TRBD1	TGTGCCAGCAGCAGAGGCGGGTGGGACAGGGTTGGCGAGACCCAGTACTTC	CASSRGGWDRVGETQYF
TRBV29-1	NA	TRBJ1-2	NA	TGCAGCCCGCTGCGAGGGTTCGATGGCTACACCTTC	CSPLRGFDGYTF
TRBV5-6	NA	TRBJ1-1	TRBD1	TGTGTCAGCAGCTTGGGACAGTTGAACACTGAAGCTTTCTTT	CVSSLGQLNTEAFF
TRBV4-1	NA	TRBJ1-6	TRBD1	TGCGCCAGCAGCCGAGGACAGGGGGCTTCTGGTGGGAGTTCACCCCTCCACTTT	CASSRGQGASGGSSPLHF
TRBV6-4	NA	TRBJ1-1	TRBD1	TGTGCCAGCAGTGCTCGACAGGGACAGACTGAAGCTTTCTTT	CASSARQGQTEAFF
TRBV6-6	NA	TRBJ1-2	TRBD1	TGTGCCAGCAGTCATCCGGGACAGGGGGCGGATGGCTACACCTTC	CASSHPGQGADGYTF
TRBV5-1	once	TRBJ2-1	TRBD2	TGCGCCAGCAGCTTGGGGAGCGGGGGGCCCAACTACAATGAGCAGTTCTTC	CASSLGSGGPNYNEQFF
TRBV10-3	once	TRBJ2-7	TRBD2	TGTGCCAGCCGCGGTAGCGGGGGTGCCACCTTGGAGCAGTACTTC	CASRGSGGATLEQYF
TRBV29-1	NA	TRBJ1-3	NA	TGCAGCGCCCAGGAGGGCTCTGGAAACACCATATATTTT	CSAQEGSGNTIYF
TRBV5-1	NA	TRBJ2-3	TRBD2	TGCGCCAGCAGCTCGCAAGCGGGGGGAGATACGCAGTATTTT	CASSSQAGGDTQYF
TRBV19	NA	TRBJ1-6	TRBD1	TGTGCCAGTAGTCCCGCCGGACAGGGCTATAATTCACCCCTCCACTTT	CASSPAGQGYNSPLHF
TRBV4-1	NA	TRBJ1-5	NA	TGCGCCAGCAGCCAAGAACTCAGCAATCAGCCCCAGCATTTT	CASSQELSNQPQHF
TRBV5-1	NA	TRBJ1-3	TRBD1	TGCGCCAGCAGAGAGGACAGGGCCTCTGGAAACACCATATATTTT	CASREDRASGNTIYF
TRBV19	once	TRBJ1-4	NA	TGTGCCAGTAGTAGGCGGACGGGAGGCGTAGAAAAACTGTTTTTT	CASSRRTGGVEKLFF
TRBV6-1	NA	TRBJ2-2	TRBD2	TGTGCCAGCAGTGAAAGGGGAGGGGTGTCGGAGCTGTTTTTT	CASSERGGVSELFF